The entry below describes one T cell receptor (beta chain). This clone has more than one count but fewer than ten. There is no known antigen for this receptor. No qualities accompany the bases; no much larger clone lies one base away. This specimen comes from a study of cytomegalovirus exposure and HLA in healthy donors (dated by TCRdb to about 2017). With regard to the full study: According to an earlier analysis of around 600 of the donors, some 170 million T cells yielded 100 million or so unique TCR beta sequences and 250 to 350 Gb of sequence data. The number of donors typed differed by locus, with about 620-630 for A, B, C, DRB1 and DQB1, more than 500 for DQA1, under 610 for DPA1, and some 450 for DPB1. HLA typing covered class I and class II loci at four-digit resolution. Roughly 290 gigabases of sequencing data and around 85 million unique TCR sequences made up an early release that covered fewer than 650 HLA-typed donors. Using immunosequencing, the study profiled T cell repertoires from 666 subjects and related those repertoires to cytomegalovirus serostatus. The genetic ancestry cluster associated with self-reported Caucasian donors included 80% to 90% of the roughly 410 genotyped donors. To predict cytomegalovirus infection status, the study combined high-throughput TCR immunosequencing, statistical association of individual TCRs with disease status, and machine learning. Several DR-DQ haplotypes were handled as single units for association and clustering because linkage in the cohort was strong. To study patterns of TCR occurrence, a later analysis re-analyzed previously published TCR beta repertoires from under 750 donors and added high-resolution HLA genotyping. Alongside the repertoire data, information on donor age, sex, ethnicity and CMV serostatus was compiled. Genome-wide SNP genotypes for about 65% of the 666 donors were used in a later genetic analysis, which treated that subset as a discovery cohort. An earlier analysis of several hundred of the donors applied high-throughput TCR beta sequencing to assess whether each TCR beta V gene segment acted as functional or pseudogenic. In addition to the first cohort of 650 to 750 subjects, a separate validation cohort of around 110 different subjects was used. The later analysis used no new phenotypic data to find candidate immune exposures, relying instead on TCR beta sequences and their occurrence across donors. The study aimed to test whether cataloging public T cell receptors could reveal signatures of past pathogen exposure. Among about 360 genotyped donors of the cohort, an average of around 240,000 unique TCR beta nucleotide sequences were sequenced per donor, roughly a sixth of them non-productive. Every repertoire in the discovery cohort had been generated on one and the same sequencing platform.

In total, approximately 690 healthy bone marrow donors made up the cohort. At the time of sampling, all cohort members were nominally healthy, though unrecorded immune exposures were likely present. The donor was CMV seropositive and belonged to the group of 250 to 350 seropositive cohort members. A peripheral blood sample was collected from each donor, and TCR beta sequencing was performed on peripheral blood mononuclear cells. The Qiagen DNeasy Blood Extraction Kit was used to extract genomic DNA from the blood cell samples. What the study reported, not specific to this receptor: According to the authors, the approach could potentially be generalized to other disease states and immunological phenotypes. A later analysis found that TCR association rates varied across HLA loci, with DRB1 alleles showing the most associated TCRs and HLA-C alleles the fewest. Most TCR sequences were observed very rarely across donors, whereas some public TCRs were present in many individuals. A few of the identified cytomegalovirus-associated TCR beta chains were confirmed in vitro to be specific for cytomegalovirus antigens. Strong co-occurrence of HLA alleles, especially DR and DQ, made assigning TCR associations to individual alleles difficult. An association between a missense DCLRE1C variant and V-gene and J-gene trimming of TCR beta chains was found in a later genetic analysis and replicated in an independent cohort. This cohort had only TCR beta chains sequenced, and the lack of alpha or paired-chain data limited which features could be detected. Because some donors lacked HLA typing at each locus, the association tests relied only on the typed subset. Correlated functional status among segregating V segments might reflect linkage disequilibrium, but an unknown experimental factor could not be ruled out. A later analysis found that most CMV-associated TCR beta chains appeared HLA-restricted, with HLA associations seemingly driven largely by CMV exposure. CMV serostatus was the only immune exposure information available for the cohort. The study listed 164 TCR beta chains as associated with cytomegalovirus. Because counts were too low, some 16 rarely observed V segments, including chromosome 9 orphons, were excluded from the earlier analysis of 587 of the donors. A later analysis associated about 17,000 TCR beta sequences with specific HLA alleles at a false discovery rate of 0.05. A later genetic analysis reported fewer N-insertions in productive TCRs among donors in an Asian-associated ancestry cluster than the roughly 700-donor mean. Compared with equally common non-associated chains, HLA-associated TCR beta chains in a later analysis were more clonally expanded and had lower generation probabilities. The presence/absence analyses assumed that sequencing depth was roughly uniform across donors, and that assumption may not be true. A further reported finding was that TCR beta sequences accurately predicted the HLA-A and HLA-B alleles for most subjects in the first cohort. Broadly in line with IMGT annotations, most TCR beta V segments showed up in productive rearrangements about 90% or about 30% of the time in an earlier analysis of around 600 of the donors. Cytomegalovirus status was reported to be diagnosed by the classifier with high specificity and sensitivity in both the original and validation cohorts. A later analysis reported that several top co-occurrence clusters appeared linked to parvovirus B19, influenza, CMV and Epstein-Barr virus. A cluster of highly shared sequence variants was judged likely to be a technical artifact of the sequencing pipeline.

The receptor library was made with the immunoSEQ multiplex PCR assay. For the multiplex PCR, a mixture combining 60 forward primers for TCR Vbeta segments and 13 reverse primers for TCR Jbeta segments was used. The CDR3 region of rearranged TCR beta genes was amplified from genomic DNA by a multiplex PCR assay. The Illumina HiSeq System was used to sequence the amplified TCR beta libraries as 87-base-pair reads. Concerning the study's data processing: In a later analysis, tens of millions of unique TCR beta chains were counted across the 500 to 700 repertoires, and some 10 million of these chains were shared by at least two donors. A nearest-neighbor algorithm error-corrected the raw reads and collapsed the reads into unique sequences, merging closely related sequences to remove PCR and sequencing errors. Alignment of CDR3 sequences to IMGT reference sequences was used to assign V, D and J gene segments. For a sequence to be retained, at least a six-nucleotide match to both a V gene segment and a J gene segment was required. A rearrangement counted as productive if the CDR3 had no stop codons and remained in frame with V and J, and every other rearrangement counted as non-productive. CDR3 was defined by IMGT convention, running from the second conserved V-encoded cysteine to the conserved J-encoded phenylalanine. In an earlier analysis of more than 550 of the donors, sequences lacking an unambiguous match to a single V gene segment were excluded. An earlier analysis of a few hundred of the donors called V segments functional above 56.7% productive rearrangements and segregating when the between-donor standard deviation exceeded 5%. A statistical classification framework was developed to diagnose cytomegalovirus status using the catalog of TCR beta chain sequences. A later analysis assigned V and J genes by comparing TCR nucleotide sequences with IMGT/GENE-DB human TR gene sequences. The TCRdist pipeline was used in a later analysis to assign CDR3 sequences and most-parsimonious VDJ recombination scenarios. In a later analysis, every TCR beta chain was defined by the combination of its CDR3 amino acid sequence and its V-gene family, and reads without a unique V-gene family were dropped. In a later analysis, 550 to 650 highly shared, low-generation-probability nucleotide sequences were removed to address suspected cross-contamination and a sequencing artifact. In a later analysis, a clonal expansion index was calculated for each public chain from normalized within-repertoire ranks of inferred template counts. In a later analysis, generation probabilities were computed using a VDJ recombination model fitted to out-of-frame rearrangements, and the results were checked against IGoR. A later analysis scored TCR-TCR, TCR-HLA and TCR-CMV co-occurrence with hypergeometric tests, applying a repertoire-size bias correction to TCR pairs. A later analysis estimated false discovery rates by permuting HLA or CMV assignments 20 times. In a later analysis, co-occurring TCRs were grouped with DBSCAN, and TCRdist sequence similarity was added when clustering was performed within HLA-allele-positive subsets. Repertoires with fewer than 30,000 or more than 120,000 public chains were left out of co-occurrence clustering, as were about five repertoires with anomalous nucleotide sharing. TCRdb provides this immuneACCESS table in a form limited to in-frame rearrangements. Some clones are lacking; in checked studies, under half of them reflect an unresolved V gene, and why the rest are absent is not known. V and J calls and clone size are copied from that table; D and trimming were computed from the DNA. The sample table shows 70,000 or so clones, and 74% are seen once. The ten most abundant clones make up around 10% of the sample.

The material sequenced was PBMCs. This TCR came from a woman aged 55 to 70 in good health and CMV-seropositive.

The DNA sequence is as follows: TGTGCCTGGGAAGGACAGGGGTTGGACGAGCAGTACTTC. Translated, it gives CAWEGQGLDEQYF. Recombination joined TRBV30 with TRBJ2-7; TRBD1 fits 9 bases in the junction. The germline V gene (reference sequence) specifies GTSNPN as CDR1 and SVGIG as CDR2. Including cysteine and phenylalanine, the CDR3 has 13 amino acids. Only CDR3 DNA is held: 39 bases, read in frame from base 1. Relative to germline, V is missing 5 bases and J is missing 5 bases, with 7 bases of the junction outside any gene match.